Below, 25 T cell receptor beta chains from the same sample are listed, as sequenced in a study of blood T cell repertoires in COVID-19. Here immunoSEQ multiplex PCR was the method, and the copy in TCRdb shows in-frame clones only, minus some. The sample records around 340,000 clones, approximately 86% being singletons. The sample comprised peripheral blood. These receptors came from a woman aged 60-75 years with COVID-19, enrolled during active disease.

The V gene is TRBV2, the J gene TRBJ2-5; D is possibly TRBD2 (5 bases). Per germline, CDR1 SNHLY and CDR2 FYNNEI. This CDR3 region has 14 residues. Trimming took off 7 bases at V and 5 bases at J, with 17 bases between the two ends. This chain's CDR3 is CASTNSRTQETQYF. CDR3 nucleotide sequence: TGTGCCAGCACCAACTCGCGGACTCAGGAGACCCAGTACTTC.

The chain has TRBV5-1 and TRBJ2-7; D might be TRBD1 (5 bases). Germline V CDR1 and CDR2: SGHRS, YFSETQ. The CDR3 loop spans 14 amino acids. V was trimmed by 2 bases and J by 4 bases, leaving 13 bases between them. CDR3 protein: CASSFSSTDYEQYF. As DNA, the CDR3 is TGCGCCAGCAGCTTCTCCTCGACAGATTACGAGCAGTACTTC.

Here the CDR3 DNA reads TGTGCCAGCAGCGTAGACAGATCAGCTAACTATGGCTACACCTTC. It encodes CASSVDRSANYGYTF. The chain employs TRBV9 and TRBJ1-2; D uncertain. The CDR3 is 15 residues long. Trimming removed 0 bases at V and 0 bases at J, with 9 bases between. Germline CDR1 and CDR2: SGDLS and YYNGEE.

The V and J genes are TRBV6-2 or TRBV6-3 and TRBJ1-2; maybe TRBD1 (6 bases). The ends were cut back, 4 bases at V and 1 base at J, with 10 bases in the middle. In germline, CDR1 is MNHEY, CDR2 SVGEGT. The CDR3 is 14 residues long. The CDR3 DNA reads as TGTGCCAGCAGTTCGTTACAGGGTAACTATGGCTACACCTTC. Translated: CASSSLQGNYGYTF.

The J gene is TRBJ1-2, the V gene TRBV7-2, with 8 bases aligning to TRBD1. This CDR3 spans 15 amino acids. The germline CDR1 and CDR2 sequences are SGHTA and FQGNSA. Trimming cost V 5 bases and J 2 bases; bases outside gene matches: 7. The CDR3 loop reads CASSTRGPMNYGYTF. The DNA for the CDR3 is TGTGCCAGCAGCACCAGGGGGCCTATGAACTATGGCTACACCTTC.

This clone has only one observation. V is TRBV21-1 and J is TRBJ1-5; the tabulated D call, TRBD1, remains unverified against the DNA. TRBV21-1 is a known pseudogene. The CDR3 has 15 residues. As DNA, the CDR3 is TGTGCCAGCCGAACAGGGGTGAGGTCGCGTCAGCCCCAGCATTTT. Its protein is CASRTGVRSRQPQHF.

V is TRBV7-2 and J is TRBJ2-3; D remains ambiguous. The CDR3 spans 11 residues. V was cut by 5 bases and J by 8 bases, with 8 bases left in between. Germline CDR1 is SGHTA and CDR2 is FQGNSA. CDR3 DNA sequence: TGTGCCAGCAGCCCCTATACTACGCAGTATTTT. Encoded protein: CASSPYTTQYF.

This clone was observed a handful of times. The chain links TRBV13 to TRBJ2-4, with D maybe TRBD1 (6 bases). V gave up 6 bases and J gave up 1 base, with 16 bases separating them. Germline CDR1 reads PRHDT; CDR2 reads FYEKMQ (reference sequence). This CDR3 spans 16 amino acids. The CDR3 coding sequence is TGTGCCAGCAGACCCGGACAGAAAGCGGCCAAAAACATTCAGTACTTC. It yields the protein CASRPGQKAAKNIQYF.

The V and J genes are TRBV10-2 and TRBJ2-7, with a tentative D call TRBD2 (6 bases). There are 14 residues in the CDR3. Germline CDR1 and CDR2: WSHSY and SAAADI. V was shortened by 0 bases and J by 2 bases, with 8 bases between the two germline ends. CDR3 sequence (DNA): TGCGCCAGCAGTGAGTCGGAGGGCCCCTACGAGCAGTACTTC. It translates to CASSESEGPYEQYF.

This chain links TRBV7-9 with TRBJ2-4, with a tentative D call TRBD1 (5 bases). This CDR3 is built from 17 residues. Germline CDR1 and CDR2: SEHNR and FQNEAQ (reference sequence). The ends were cut back, 8 bases at V and 0 bases at J, with 20 bases in the middle. The chain's CDR3 is CASDGPSGQLAKNIQYF. CDR3 bases: TGTGCCAGCGACGGGCCCTCCGGACAACTAGCCAAAAACATTCAGTACTTC.

About this clone: Other nucleotide sequences from this sample produce the same CDR3. The rearrangement uses TRBV30 and TRBJ1-2; D is possibly TRBD1 (6 bases). The germline gives CDR1 GTSNPN, CDR2 SVGIG (reference sequence). This CDR3 has 12 residues. The ends were cut back, 1 base at V and 5 bases at J, with 8 bases in the middle. DNA for the CDR3: TGTGCCTGGAGTGGGCAGGGGTATGGCTACACCTTC. Its protein is CAWSGQGYGYTF.

The chain is built from TRBV5-5 and TRBJ2-5; 7 bases align to TRBD2. After removal of 5 bases from V and 1 base from J, the junction contained 11 bases not matched to a gene. Germline values: CDR1 SGHKS, CDR2 YYEKEE (reference sequence). The CDR3 loop spans 16 amino acids. The DNA for the CDR3 is TGTGCCAGCAGGCCGCACCTAGCGGCCCTCCAAGAGACCCAGTACTTC. This translates into CASRPHLAALQETQYF.

This chain joins TRBV25-1 and TRBJ1-5; D gene unclear. Germline CDR1 MGHDK, CDR2 SYGVNS. Trimming shortened V by 1 base and J by 3 bases, and 7 bases separated the two germline ends. The CDR3 length is 14 residues. The CDR3 DNA is TGTGCCAGCAGTGAATGGCGGTTCAATCAGCCCCAGCATTTT. This sequence encodes CASSEWRFNQPQHF.

CDR3 nucleotides: TGTGCCAGCAGCCCACGAAGGTCTCAGGGCAGTGGCTACACCTTC. This translates into CASSPRRSQGSGYTF. This chain uses TRBV7-2 with TRBJ1-2; a weak D match, TRBD1 (5 bases). V lost 5 bases, J lost 7 bases, and 20 bases lay in between. There are 15 residues in the CDR3. Germline CDR1 and CDR2: SGHTA and FQGNSA. Combining the CDR3 with reference TRBV7-2 and TRBJ1-2 gives the whole variable domain GAGVSQSPSNKVTEKGKDVELRCDPISGHTALYWYRQSLGQGLEFLIYFQGNSAPDKSGLPSDRFSAERTGGSVSTLTIQRTQQEDSAVYLCASSPRRSQGSGYTFGSGTRLTVV.

V is TRBV15 and J is TRBJ2-7; 7 bases align to TRBD1. In germline, CDR1 is LNHNV, CDR2 YYDKDF (reference sequence). This CDR3 contains 14 residues. J gave up 2 bases and V 4 bases, and 5 bases lay outside the gene matches. CDR3 loop: CATSTQGVAYEQYF. CDR3 bases: TGTGCCACCAGCACCCAGGGGGTGGCCTACGAGCAGTACTTC.

This chain links TRBV13 with TRBJ2-1; TRBD2 matches 9 bases. CDR3 length: 16 residues. V shed 5 bases, J shed 5 bases, and the junction held 10 bases outside the gene matches. The germline CDR1 and CDR2 sequences are PRHDT and FYEKMQ (reference sequence). The CDR3 region is CASSPRGAGGHNEQFF. CDR3 sequence (DNA): TGTGCCAGCAGCCCCCGGGGAGCGGGGGGCCACAATGAGCAGTTCTTC.

V is TRBV6-5 and J is TRBJ1-2, with 7 bases that match TRBD1. Germline loops: CDR1 MNHEY, CDR2 SVGAGI. The CDR3 covers 13 residues. V gave up 6 bases and J gave up 4 bases; unmatched junction bases: 5. The CDR3 region has the DNA TGTGCCAGCAGACCGGGACAGACCTATGGCTACACCTTC. Its protein product is CASRPGQTYGYTF.

The CDR3 here is CASSLTGNQPQHF. The CDR3 coding sequence is TGTGCCAGCAGCCTAACAGGGAATCAGCCCCAGCATTTT. The chain has TRBV6-5 and TRBJ1-5, with D maybe TRBD1 (6 bases). The CDR3 is 13 amino acids. Germline CDR1 MNHEY, CDR2 SVGAGI. The V end was cut by 6 bases, the J end by 4 bases, with 10 bases between.

V and J are TRBV6-6 and TRBJ1-2, with D possibly TRBD1 on 6 matching bases. The V gene lost 2 bases and the J gene lost 4 bases, with 11 bases spanning the gap. The germline CDR1 and CDR2 sequences are MNHNY and SVGAGI (reference sequence). This CDR3 has 14 residues. The CDR3 sequence is CASSYPGASYGYTF. CDR3 DNA sequence: TGTGCCAGCAGTTACCCAGGGGCTAGCTATGGCTACACCTTC.

The chain carries TRBV4-1 and TRBJ2-3; the D gene is possibly TRBD2 (5 bases). This CDR3 is built from 16 residues. Germline CDR1 reads MGHRA; CDR2 reads YSYEKL. The V end lost 4 bases, the J end lost 0 bases, and 14 bases lay between the germline ends. In DNA, the CDR3 is TGCGCCAGCAGCCCGCCCGGGAAAACTAGCACAGATACGCAGTATTTT. It is translated as CASSPPGKTSTDTQYF.

The chain uses TRBV5-6 and TRBJ1-2, with 8 nucleotides matching TRBD1. V lost 0 bases, J lost 5 bases, and 3 bases stayed unmatched. Germline loops: CDR1 SGHDT, CDR2 YYEEEE. The CDR3 spans 14 residues. In nucleotides, the CDR3 is TGTGCCAGCAGCTTGGTGCAGGGGGCTTATGGCTACACCTTC. Amino acid sequence: CASSLVQGAYGYTF.

The chain links TRBV3-1 (or the pseudogene TRBV3-2) to TRBJ1-1; tentatively, D is TRBD1 (5 bases). The ends were cut back, 4 bases at V and 4 bases at J, with 10 bases in the middle. The CDR3 runs to 13 residues. Germline V gives CDR1 LGHDT, CDR2 YNNKEL (reference sequence). The CDR3 loop reads CASSRGGFTEAFF. The CDR3 nucleotides read TGTGCCAGCAGCCGCGGGGGGTTCACTGAAGCTTTCTTT.

This clone was detected many times. The chain has TRBV4-1 and TRBJ2-7, with TRBD1 matching over 7 bases. CDR3 size: 15 residues. Unmatched junction bases numbered 6, after V lost 3 bases and J lost 1 base. Germline CDR1 reads MGHRA; CDR2 reads YSYEKL. In nucleotides, the CDR3 is TGCGCCAGCAGCCAGCCGGGACAGCAATCCTACGAGCAGTACTTC. This encodes CASSQPGQQSYEQYF.

The chain employs TRBV3-1 (or the pseudogene TRBV3-2) and TRBJ2-5; 7 bases match TRBD2. V lost 0 bases, J lost 5 bases, and 12 bases stayed unmatched. The CDR3 spans 17 residues. Per germline, CDR1 LGHDT and CDR2 YNNKEL (reference sequence). Here the CDR3 reads CASSQDLLAELGETQYF. CDR3 DNA: TGTGCCAGCAGCCAAGATCTGCTAGCGGAGCTCGGTGAGACCCAGTACTTC.

V gene TRBV23-1 combines with J gene TRBJ2-5; weak D call: TRBD1 (7 bases). TRBV23-1 is classed as an ORF, of uncertain function. The CDR3 extends over 16 amino acids. V lost 0 bases to trimming and J lost 1 base, with 12 bases between them. The CDR3 loop is CASSQSRRGVQETQYF. The CDR3 DNA is TGCGCCAGCAGTCAATCGCGCAGGGGGGTCCAAGAGACCCAGTACTTC.